This T cell receptor (beta chain) derives from a study of blood T cells in healthy people across ages. Study outcomes and limitations: The long-lived group displayed more naive CD4+ cells, plus higher diversity, than the aged donors did. A roughly linear age-dependent decrease characterized TCR beta diversity per million T cells. Those diversity estimates obtained from one million T cells were thought to be underestimates.

A note on this clonotype: The antigen is unknown.

Using a J-beta primer mix together with a sample-barcoded 5' primer, a second PCR was run for about 6 to 12 cycles. Carrying 12 random nucleotides, a template-switch adaptor labeled each individual cDNA molecule. TCRdb recomputed calls from the 5' RACE reads with MiXCR, one row per CDR3 protein. The sample consists of about 800,000 distinct CDR3 sequences, 58% of them appearing once. CDR3 length: 14 residues. CDR1 and CDR2 from the germline V gene are MNHNS and SASEGT. Trimming left V 2 bases short and J 9 bases short, with 11 bases between. The chain joins TRBV6-1 to TRBJ1-6; D is uncertain. The sequence came from a man aged 25-45 years in good health. What was sequenced was blood. CDR3 coding DNA: TGTGCCAGCAGTGAATCTTCGGGCGGTTCACCCCTCCACTTT. Amino acid sequence: CASSESSGGSPLHF.